A selection of T cell receptor beta chains follows, all from one sample in a study of T cells in Graves' hyperthyroidism and ophthalmopathy. One entry per CDR3 protein results from TCRdb running MiXCR on the multiplex PCR reads. The sample contains 450,000 to 700,000 distinct CDR3 sequences, 35% to 55% of which appear only once. The sequencing input was peripheral blood or thyroid tissue (not recorded which). These receptors came from a woman under 30 with Graves' hyperthyroidism. Each CDR3 is given with its conserved first and last residue. Each record gives: J gene, D gene, CDR3 length, V gene, clone size, CDR3 protein, CDR3 DNA. A D gene is named only where the DNA matches it firmly. Rows may omit the clone size; those that give it use once, few, many or a size class.

TRBJ2-3 | . | 15 | TRBV20-1 | . | CSARDTTASTDTQYF | TGCAGTGCTAGAGATACAACAGCTAGCACAGATACGCAGTATTTT
TRBJ2-3 | TRBD2 | 13 | TRBV20-1 | . | CSAGTSGTDTQYF | TGCAGTGCAGGGACTAGCGGCACAGATACGCAGTATTTT
TRBJ1-5 | . | 15 | TRBV6-1 | many | CASRGGKYGNQPQHF | TGTGCCAGCAGAGGGGGGAAATACGGCAATCAGCCCCAGCATTTT
TRBJ1-2 | TRBD1 | 16 | TRBV10-3 | many | CAISESGQGFAYGYTF | TGTGCCATCAGTGAGTCGGGACAGGGATTCGCCTATGGCTACACCTTC
TRBJ2-2 | TRBD2 | 15 | TRBV12-3/TRBV12-4 | many | CASASGLASAGELFF | TGTGCCAGCGCCTCGGGACTAGCTTCGGCCGGGGAGCTGTTTTTT
TRBJ2-3 | . | 13 | TRBV6-4 | . | CASSPGAADTQYF | TGTGCCAGCAGTCCCGGCGCGGCAGATACGCAGTATTTT
TRBJ2-7 | . | 16 | TRBV7-3 | many | CASSPAAGTPSYEQYF | TGTGCCAGCTCCCCCGCGGCCGGGACACCATCCTACGAGCAGTACTTC
TRBJ1-4 | TRBD1 | 16 | TRBV25-1 | . | CASSASPGTGNEKLFF | TGTGCCAGCAGTGCTAGTCCCGGGACAGGGAATGAAAAACTGTTTTTT
TRBJ2-2 | TRBD2 | 19 | TRBV7-9 | many | CASSLALKAGGPRTGELFF | TGTGCCAGCAGCTTAGCGCTAAAGGCGGGAGGGCCGAGGACCGGGGAGCTGTTTTTT
TRBJ1-2 | . | 18 | TRBV9 | many | CASSATGITLQRNYGYTF | TGTGCCAGCAGCGCCACCGGCATAACCCTACAGAGAAACTATGGCTACACCTTC
TRBJ2-7 | TRBD2 | 15 | TRBV25-1 | . | CASSDLLAGGGEQYF | TGTGCCAGCAGTGACCTCTTAGCGGGAGGAGGCGAGCAGTACTTC
TRBJ2-5 | TRBD1 | 13 | TRBV15 | . | CATSSGQGETQYF | TGTGCCACCAGCAGCGGACAGGGGGAGACCCAGTACTTC
TRBJ2-7 | . | 12 | TRBV6-1 | many | CASSETHYEQYF | TGTGCCAGCAGTGAGACCCACTACGAGCAGTACTTC
TRBJ1-1 | . | 18 | TRBV2 | . | CASSDQSSEGGGGTEAFF | TGTGCCAGCAGTGATCAGTCGAGTGAGGGCGGGGGGGGCACTGAAGCTTTCTTT
TRBJ1-1 | . | 12 | TRBV20-1 | many | CSAPTRVTEAFF | TGCAGTGCACCTACAAGGGTCACTGAAGCTTTCTTT
TRBJ1-6 | TRBD1 | 17 | TRBV15 | . | CATSRAAGTGWNSPLHF | TGTGCCACCAGCAGAGCCGCTGGGACAGGGTGGAATTCACCCCTCCACTTT
TRBJ2-2 | . | 12 | TRBV7-3 | . | CASRRDTEELFF | TGTGCCAGCAGGAGGGACACCGAGGAGCTGTTTTTT
TRBJ1-1 | . | 13 | TRBV29-1 | . | CSVDQKANTEAFF | TGCAGCGTTGACCAGAAAGCGAACACTGAAGCTTTCTTT
TRBJ2-7 | . | 14 | TRBV7-2 | few | CASSLGSGWDEQYF | TGTGCCAGCAGCTTAGGCTCAGGGTGGGACGAGCAGTACTTC
TRBJ2-5 | . | 16 | TRBV11-1 | many | CASSLQRSQGGETQYF | TGTGCCAGCAGCTTACAGCGATCACAGGGAGGGGAGACCCAGTACTTC
TRBJ2-7 | . | 13 | TRBV10-3 | . | CAIRGRSSYEQYF | TGTGCCATCAGGGGACGTAGCTCCTACGAGCAGTACTTC
TRBJ1-4 | . | 14 | TRBV7-6 | . | CASSLEIGDEKLFF | TGTGCCAGCAGCTTGGAGATAGGGGATGAAAAACTGTTTTTT
TRBJ2-2 | . | 14 | TRBV7-3 | many | CASSSGFRTGELFF | TGTGCCAGCAGCTCCGGGTTTAGAACCGGGGAGCTGTTTTTT
TRBJ2-6 | TRBD1 | 16 | TRBV2 | . | CASWGQGASGANVLTF | TGTGCCAGCTGGGGACAGGGGGCTTCTGGGGCCAACGTCCTGACTTTC
TRBJ1-1 | . | 14 | TRBV18 | . | CASSLTLGNTEAFF | TGTGCCAGCTCACTCACCTTGGGGAACACTGAAGCTTTCTTT
TRBJ1-4 | TRBD1 | 16 | TRBV4-3 | . | CASSQGPGQGDEKLFF | TGCGCCAGCAGCCAAGGCCCGGGACAGGGAGATGAAAAACTGTTTTTT
TRBJ2-7 | . | 13 | TRBV4-1 | . | CASSQDIFYEQYF | TGCGCCAGCAGCCAAGATATTTTCTACGAGCAGTACTTC
TRBJ2-7 | . | 13 | TRBV7-3 | few | CASSRSPPYEQYF | TGTGCCAGCAGCCGAAGCCCCCCCTACGAGCAGTACTTC
TRBJ1-1 | TRBD1 | 14 | TRBV4-1 | . | CASSKTDRGIEAFF | TGCGCCAGCAGCAAGACCGACAGGGGGATTGAAGCTTTCTTT
TRBJ1-4 | TRBD1 | 15 | TRBV29-1 | . | CSVRVRTGGGEKLFF | TGCAGCGTTCGTGTAAGGACAGGTGGGGGTGAAAAACTGTTTTTT
TRBJ2-7 | TRBD2 | 15 | TRBV29-1 | . | CSVEGTSGNSYEQYF | TGCAGCGTTGAAGGGACTAGCGGGAACTCCTACGAGCAGTACTTC
TRBJ2-2 | TRBD2 | 19 | TRBV24-1 | . | CATSDPKTWTSGVGGELFF | TGTGCCACCAGTGATCCTAAGACGTGGACTAGCGGGGTCGGCGGGGAGCTGTTTTTT
TRBJ1-1 | . | 15 | TRBV29-1 | . | CSVEAGAVLNTEAFF | TGCAGCGTTGAGGCCGGGGCAGTACTGAACACTGAAGCTTTCTTT
TRBJ1-2 | TRBD1 | 12 | TRBV20-1 | . | CSAGGTGYGYTF | TGCAGTGCCGGGGGGACAGGGTACGGCTACACCTTC
TRBJ1-4 | TRBD1 | 12 | TRBV2 | many | CASGDRVEKLFF | TGTGCCAGCGGTGACAGGGTCGAAAAACTGTTTTTT
TRBJ1-1 | . | 12 | TRBV7-9 | few | CASSFLSSEAFF | TGTGCCAGCAGCTTTTTAAGTTCTGAAGCTTTCTTT
TRBJ1-2 | . | 13 | TRBV12-3/TRBV12-4 | . | CASSLMRDYGYTF | TGTGCCAGCAGTTTAATGAGAGACTATGGCTACACCTTC
TRBJ2-1 | TRBD2 | 19 | TRBV7-9 | once | CASSLFGGTSGRGYNEQFF | TGTGCCAGCAGCTTATTTGGCGGGACTAGCGGGAGGGGATACAATGAGCAGTTCTTC
TRBJ2-2 | . | 14 | TRBV5-8 | once | CASGQFRSTGELFF | TGTGCCAGCGGCCAATTTCGCTCAACCGGGGAGCTGTTTTTT
TRBJ1-1 | TRBD1 | 13 | TRBV20-1 | many | CSARNRGNTEAFF | TGCAGTGCTAGAAACAGGGGGAACACTGAAGCTTTCTTT
TRBJ1-2 | . | 14 | TRBV2 | many | CASRATGMNYGYTF | TGTGCCAGCAGGGCCACAGGGATGAACTATGGCTACACCTTC
TRBJ1-3 | TRBD1 | 13 | TRBV20-1 | . | CSAVQGAGDTIYF | TGCAGTGCTGTTCAGGGGGCCGGGGACACCATATATTTT
TRBJ1-6 | TRBD1 | 16 | TRBV11-3 | . | CASSLLSTGRNSPLHF | TGTGCCAGCAGCTTATTATCGACAGGGCGTAATTCACCCCTCCACTTT
TRBJ2-5 | . | 11 | TRBV7-9 | . | CASSLETTRYF | TGTGCCAGCAGCTTAGAGACTACACGGTACTTC
TRBJ1-6 | TRBD1 | 16 | TRBV11-2 | many | CASRRIMTGWGSPLHF | TGTGCCAGCAGACGCATAATGACAGGGTGGGGTTCACCCCTCCACTTT
TRBJ2-2 | TRBD1 | 17 | TRBV28 | few | CASSDRDSQPNTGELFF | TGTGCCAGCAGCGACCGGGACAGCCAACCGAACACCGGGGAGCTGTTTTTT
TRBJ2-7 | . | 15 | TRBV20-1 | . | CSARASVHQGGEQYF | TGCAGTGCTAGAGCTTCAGTTCATCAAGGGGGGGAGCAGTACTTC
TRBJ2-7 | TRBD1 | 18 | TRBV7-2 | . | CTSSLASIVAGGGYKQYF | TGTACCAGCAGCTTAGCCAGTATTGTGGCAGGGGGTGGCTACAAGCAGTACTTC
TRBJ1-2 | . | 14 | TRBV4-1 | many | CTSSQDWGTEGYTF | TGCACCAGCAGCCAAGATTGGGGGACTGAGGGCTACACCTTC